The text below deals with one T cell receptor beta chain. Sequence at one end of the junction differs from germline and may be a read error. This sample was included in a study of blood T cell repertoires in COVID-19. The data were produced by immunoSEQ multiplex PCR, yet TCRdb's version contains in-frame clones alone and is incomplete. The sample has just over 300,000 clones; 90% are singletons. The germline gives CDR1 SSHAT, CDR2 FNYEAQ (reference sequence). The CDR3 spans 15 residues. The V call is TRBV7-7, the J call TRBJ2-2; possibly TRBD1 for D (6 bases). The receptor was derived from a woman under 30 with acute COVID-19. The sample was PBMCs or T cells enriched from blood (not recorded which). The CDR3 here is CASSWGTPNTGELFF. In nucleotides, the CDR3 is TGTGCTAGCAGCTGGGGGACACCGAACACCGGGGAGCTGTTTTTT.